A single sample is the source of the 29 T cell receptor beta chains below, sequenced in a study of OX40 agonist ivuxolimab in advanced cancers. The protocol was immunoSEQ multiplex PCR, while the TCRdb copy is restricted to in-frame clones and leaves out a portion. The data contain 75,000 to 80,000 clones, around 90% of them singletons. This sample comprised CD4+ or CD8+ T cells sorted from blood, obtained in a trial of the OX40 agonist ivuxolimab. The receptor set was obtained from an adult with an advanced solid tumor such as melanoma, head and neck, liver or kidney cancer.

This sequence joins TRBV9 and TRBJ1-5; 8 bases align to TRBD1. CDR1 is SGDLS and CDR2 is YYNGEE in the germline V gene. J lost 8 bases, V lost 0 bases, and 7 bases had no gene match. The CDR3 is made up of 15 amino acids. The CDR3 DNA follows: TGTGCCAGCAGCGTAGGGACAGGGTACGGAGAGCCCCAGCATTTT. Protein: CASSVGTGYGEPQHF.

Here the CDR3 reads CASSPGTGRLNYGYTF. The CDR3 nucleotides are TGCGCCAGCAGCCCAGGGACAGGGCGGTTGAACTATGGCTACACCTTC. The chain uses TRBV5-1 and TRBJ1-2; 9 bases are shared with TRBD1. With 4 bases clipped from V and 2 bases from J, the junction kept 9 bases outside the gene matches. The CDR3 runs to 16 residues. CDR1 and CDR2 from the germline V gene are SGHRS and YFSETQ.

J is TRBJ2-5 and V is TRBV30, with unresolved D. V shed 5 bases and J shed 1 base, with 17 bases lying between them. Germline CDR1 is GTSNPN and CDR2 is SVGIG (reference sequence). This CDR3 spans 15 amino acids. In DNA, the CDR3 is TGTGCCTGGGAGGATCCTGCCCCCCTCCAAGAGACCCAGTACTTC. This translates into CAWEDPAPLQETQYF.

The rearrangement joins TRBV7-9 to TRBJ2-1, with 10 bases fitting TRBD2. This CDR3 is 15 amino acids long. CDR1 SEHNR and CDR2 FQNEAQ come from the germline V gene (reference sequence). V gave up 5 bases and J gave up 7 bases; unmatched junction bases: 8. CDR3 sequence: CASSRSGGASNEQFF. The CDR3 DNA follows: TGTGCCAGCAGCCGAAGCGGGGGGGCCAGTAATGAGCAGTTCTTC.

V and J are TRBV2 and TRBJ2-2; D perhaps matches TRBD1 (6 bases). The CDR3 sequence is 13 residues long. Trimming took 7 bases from V and 9 from J, leaving 15 bases between them. Germline values: CDR1 SNHLY, CDR2 FYNNEI. The CDR3 loop reads CASKGDLGRELFF. CDR3 nucleotide sequence: TGTGCCAGCAAGGGGGATCTAGGCCGGGAGCTGTTTTTT.

The chain recombines TRBV7-9 with TRBJ2-3; no firm D call. V was cut by 2 bases and J by 4 bases, with 4 bases left in between. This CDR3 is built from 12 residues. Per the germline V gene, CDR1 is SEHNR and CDR2 is FQNEAQ (reference sequence). The CDR3 is CASSLTSDTQYF. CDR3 DNA: TGTGCCAGCAGCTTAACGTCAGATACGCAGTATTTT.

CDR3 sequence reads: CASSGRGGTNEKLFF. The CDR3 region has the DNA TGTGCCAGCAGTGGCAGGGGAGGAACTAATGAAAAACTGTTTTTT. This rearrangement joins TRBV6-1 to TRBJ1-4, with a possible D match to TRBD1 (6 bases). This CDR3 contains 15 residues. Looked up from germline, CDR1 is MNHNS and CDR2 is SASEGT. V gave up 4 bases and J gave up 1 base, with 10 bases separating them.

This chain links TRBV6-6 with TRBJ2-5; D might be TRBD1 (6 bases). The CDR3 contains 12 residues. Germline V gene lookup returns CDR1 MNHNY and CDR2 SVGAGI (reference sequence). Trimming took 7 bases from V and 10 from J, leaving 16 bases between them. CDR3 protein: CASMGRDNDQYF. DNA of the CDR3: TGTGCCAGCATGGGCCGGGACAATGACCAGTACTTC.

CDR3 in amino acids: CASLDFPFSQDLYGHTEAFF. The DNA for the CDR3 is TGTGCCAGTCTCGACTTTCCCTTCTCTCAGGACCTATACGGGCACACTGAAGCTTTCTTT. The genes are TRBV19 and TRBJ1-1; no clear D gene. This CDR3 comprises 20 residues. Germline V CDR1 and CDR2: LNHDA, SQIVND (reference sequence). Trimming shortened V by 8 bases and J by 3 bases, and 34 bases separated the two germline ends.

This CDR3 reads CASSLTGSANTEAFF. The CDR3 nucleotides read TGCGCCAGCAGCCTGACAGGGTCAGCCAACACTGAAGCTTTCTTT. J is TRBJ1-1 and V is TRBV5-1; 7 positions match TRBD1. The CDR3 runs to 15 residues. With V trimmed by 4 bases and J by 2 bases, 8 bases remained unmatched. Germline CDR1 reads SGHRS; CDR2 reads YFSETQ.

The genes are TRBV7-9 and TRBJ1-2; no firm D call. The ends were cut back, 1 base at V and 4 bases at J, with 10 bases in the middle. CDR1 and CDR2 from the germline V gene are SEHNR and FQNEAQ (reference sequence). There are 14 residues in the CDR3. The CDR3 sequence is CASSLEVVPYGYTF. The CDR3 DNA reads as TGTGCCAGCAGCTTAGAGGTCGTTCCCTATGGCTACACCTTC. Combining the CDR3 with reference TRBV7-9 and TRBJ1-2 gives the whole variable domain DTGVSQNPRHKITKRGQNVTFRCDPISEHNRLYWYRQTLGQGPEFLTYFQNEAQLEKSRLLSDRFSAERPKGSFSTLEIQRTEQGDSAMYLCASSLEVVPYGYTFGSGTRLTVV.

The chain couples TRBV6-1 to TRBJ2-3; 12 bases map to TRBD2. V lost 6 bases and J lost 5; bases outside the gene matches: 6. CDR1 MNHNS and CDR2 SASEGT come from the germline V gene. The CDR3 sequence is 15 residues long. The CDR3 DNA follows: TGTGCCAGCAGGAGGACTAGCGGGATGGGAGATACGCAGTATTTT. The encoded protein is CASRRTSGMGDTQYF.

The gene calls are TRBV5-1 and TRBJ1-1, with D possibly TRBD1 on 6 matching bases. The CDR3 contains 15 residues. Looked up from germline, CDR1 is SGHRS and CDR2 is YFSETQ. The V end lost 0 bases, the J end lost 1 base, and 10 bases lay between the germline ends. CDR3 region: CASSLGGGGNTEAFF. The CDR3 DNA reads as TGCGCCAGCAGCTTGGGTGGAGGGGGGAACACTGAAGCTTTCTTT.

This rearrangement joins TRBV6-6 to TRBJ1-5; D not resolved. Per germline, CDR1 MNHNY and CDR2 SVGAGI (reference sequence). Trimming removed 2 bases from V and 5 bases from J, with 4 bases in between. The CDR3 runs to 12 residues. Here the CDR3 DNA reads TGTGCCAGCAGTTACCAAGATCAGCCCCAGCATTTT. This sequence encodes CASSYQDQPQHF.

The chain couples TRBV6-8 to TRBJ2-2; D uncertain. There are 14 residues in the CDR3. V dropped 6 bases and J dropped 3 bases, with 11 bases sitting between them. Germline assignment: CDR1 MNHGY and CDR2 SAAAGT. As DNA, the CDR3 is TGTGCCAGCAGGGCTGGGTCGGACACCGGGGAGCTGTTTTTT. Amino acid sequence: CASRAGSDTGELFF.

This chain connects TRBV4-3 to TRBJ2-1; TRBD2 matches 11 bases. This CDR3 is built from 16 residues. The ends lost 3 bases at V and 9 bases at J; junction bases unmatched: 10. CDR1 and CDR2 from the germline V gene are LGHNA and YSLEER. The CDR3 DNA is TGCGCCAGCAGCCAGGAATCTAGCGGGAGGTGGCTTGAGCAGTTCTTC. This codes for CASSQESSGRWLEQFF.

The chain has TRBV27 and TRBJ1-1; possibly TRBD1 for D (6 bases). The CDR3 has 14 residues. The germline V gene encodes CDR1 MNHEY and CDR2 SMNVEV (reference sequence). V shed 2 bases and J shed 5 bases, with 12 bases lying between them. The CDR3 DNA is TGTGCCAGCAGTTTACAGGGGCGAGGGACTGAAGCTTTCTTT. This encodes CASSLQGRGTEAFF.

This clone was seen more than once but under ten times. The chain joins TRBV2 to TRBJ1-6, with D hard to call. Germline loops: CDR1 SNHLY, CDR2 FYNNEI. The ends were cut back, 4 bases at V and 5 bases at J, with 9 bases in the middle. This CDR3 comprises 14 residues. CDR3 sequence (DNA): TGTGCCAGCAGTGCCCCTCTAGATAATTCACCCCTCCACTTT. Translation gives CASSAPLDNSPLHF.

The chain carries TRBV28 and TRBJ1-5, with a possible D match to TRBD1 (5 bases). Looked up from germline, CDR1 is MDHEN and CDR2 is SYDVKM. V was shortened by 5 bases and J by 3 bases, with 11 bases between the two germline ends. The CDR3 length is 14 residues. The CDR3 nucleotides read TGTGCCAGCAGTGTCGGGGGAGACAATCAGCCCCAGCATTTT. Translating it yields CASSVGGDNQPQHF.

The genes are TRBV9 and TRBJ2-2; perhaps TRBD2 as D (6 bases). Trimming removed 2 bases at V and 7 bases at J, with 12 bases between. From germline, CDR1 is SGDLS and CDR2 YYNGEE. The CDR3 runs to 14 residues. CDR3 loop: CASSVKLSGGELFF. The CDR3 DNA reads as TGTGCCAGCAGCGTGAAACTTAGCGGCGGGGAGCTGTTTTTT.

The chain carries TRBV6-5 and TRBJ2-1; TRBD2 agrees at 7 bases. The V gene end was trimmed by 2 bases and the J gene end by 5 bases; junction bases not matched to a gene: 6. Germline loops: CDR1 MNHEY, CDR2 SVGAGI. This CDR3 comprises 15 residues. The CDR3 spells CASSYTGGGHNEQFF. CDR3 DNA: TGTGCCAGCAGTTACACGGGGGGTGGCCACAATGAGCAGTTCTTC.

This clone came up once. The rearrangement joins TRBV6-1 to TRBJ2-7, with 8 bases aligning to TRBD1. CDR1 MNHNS and CDR2 SASEGT come from the germline V gene. CDR3 length: 14 amino acids. V was clipped by 7 bases and J by 4 bases; unmatched bases: 9. The CDR3 nucleotides are TGTGCCAGCACCTTGACAGGGGCCGATTACGAGCAGTACTTC. This gives the protein CASTLTGADYEQYF.

The table lists this clone with a count of one. The CDR3 reads CASSYSKARGGNTIYF. DNA for the CDR3: TGTGCCAGCAGTTACTCGAAAGCGCGCGGTGGAAACACCATATATTTT. This sequence joins TRBV6-6 and TRBJ1-3; D is ambiguous. V was trimmed by 0 bases and J by 3 bases, leaving 12 bases between them. Germline CDR1 MNHNY, CDR2 SVGAGI (reference sequence). This CDR3 region has 16 residues.

This clone was picked up a small number of times. The chain carries TRBV7-3 and TRBJ2-7; no reliable D call. Deletions cut 5 bases from V and 6 bases from J, with 14 bases between. Germline V lookup: CDR1 SGHTA, CDR2 FQGTGA. The CDR3 runs 13 residues. This CDR3 reads CASSIGPDREQYF. CDR3 DNA: TGTGCCAGCAGCATAGGACCCGACCGCGAGCAGTACTTC.

This chain connects TRBV14 to TRBJ1-1; D is unresolved. The length of the CDR3 is 11 residues. Germline CDR1 reads SGHDN; CDR2 reads FVKESK. Trimming shortened V by 4 bases and J by 2 bases, and 2 bases separated the two germline ends. The CDR3 protein is CASSLNTEAFF. CDR3 bases: TGTGCCAGCAGCCTCAACACTGAAGCTTTCTTT.

The chain links TRBV7-3 to TRBJ1-1; unclear D gene. This CDR3 spans 14 amino acids. Trimming took off 2 bases at V and 4 bases at J, with 11 bases between the two ends. Germline CDR1 is SGHTA and CDR2 is FQGTGA. The CDR3 DNA is TGTGCCAGCAGCTTACAACCAAGTAGCACTGAAGCTTTCTTT. Translating gives CASSLQPSSTEAFF.

The rearrangement uses TRBV11-2 and TRBJ1-5, with D unresolved. The CDR3 runs 13 residues. The V and J ends lost 2 bases and 10 bases respectively, with 12 bases between them. Germline loops: CDR1 SGHAT, CDR2 FQNNGV. The CDR3 sequence: CASSLWRGSPQHF. The CDR3 nucleotides read TGTGCCAGCAGCTTATGGCGTGGCAGCCCCCAGCATTTT.

The J gene is TRBJ1-1, the V gene TRBV19; 9 positions agree with TRBD1. Trimming removed 7 bases from V and 5 bases from J; junction bases left unmatched: 8. CDR3 length: 14 amino acids. The germline CDR1 and CDR2 sequences are LNHDA and SQIVND (reference sequence). The DNA for the CDR3 is TGTGCCAGTAATCTGGGACAGGGATATACTGAAGCTTTCTTT. This gives the protein CASNLGQGYTEAFF.

There are a few counts of this clone. V is TRBV7-2 and J is TRBJ2-1; the D gene is possibly TRBD1 (6 bases). From germline, CDR1 is SGHTA and CDR2 FQGNSA. This CDR3 spans 15 amino acids. Trimming pared 0 bases from V and 10 bases from J, leaving 16 bases between. The DNA of the CDR3 is TGTGCCAGCAGCTTAGCCCACACAGGGCTCGGGGAGCAGTTCTTC. It yields the protein CASSLAHTGLGEQFF.